These 30 T cell receptor beta chains came from one sample sequenced in a study of cytomegalovirus exposure and HLA in healthy donors. Method: immunoSEQ multiplex PCR; TCRdb's copy keeps in-frame clones and lacks some. The sample contains some 98,000 clones, over 75% of which appear only once. The sample consisted of PBMCs. The receptors were gathered from a man between 18 and 35 years old in good health and CMV-seropositive.

This rearrangement joins TRBV29-1 to TRBJ2-1; 8 bases agree with TRBD2. V gave up 7 bases and J gave up 7 bases; unmatched junction bases: 12. Germline CDR1 is SQVTM and CDR2 is ANQGSEA. The CDR3 covers 14 residues. The chain's CDR3 is CSGVGVAGTNEQFF. The DNA of the CDR3 is TGCAGCGGGGTTGGGGTAGCGGGAACTAATGAGCAGTTCTTC.

This chain links TRBV4-2 with TRBJ2-5, with 10 positions matching TRBD1. The CDR3 is 15 residues long. The germline CDR1 and CDR2 sequences are LGHNA and YNFKEQ. The ends lost 1 base at V and 3 bases at J; junction bases unmatched: 2. The DNA of the CDR3 is TGTGCCAGCAGCCAAGTCGGGACAGGGGAAGAGACCCAGTACTTC. It codes for CASSQVGTGEETQYF.

The chain links TRBV7-2 to TRBJ2-5; 7 bases agree with TRBD2. CDR3 length: 18 residues. Germline V CDR1 and CDR2: SGHTA, FQGNSA. The J segment lost 1 base and the V segment lost 0 bases, leaving 11 bases of the junction unmatched. CDR3: CASSLAPWASGIQETQYF. CDR3 nucleotide sequence: TGTGCCAGCAGCTTAGCCCCCTGGGCTAGCGGTATCCAAGAGACCCAGTACTTC.

Concerning this clone itself: It is unclear where the CDR3 begins or ends on the DNA, so no DNA is shown, and the CDR3 is as TCRdb lists it. The chain combines TRBV28 with TRBJ2-1; the DNA was not used to check the table's D call, TRBD2. Germline assignment: CDR1 MDHEN and CDR2 SYDVKM. The CDR3 has 16 amino acids, counting both end residues. Here the CDR3 reads CASSSSRAGGGNEQFF.

The gene calls are TRBV7-2 and TRBJ2-7; tentative D call: TRBD2 (6 bases). V was clipped by 1 base and J by 5 bases, with 18 bases between them. The CDR3 is made up of 16 amino acids. Germline CDR1 is SGHTA and CDR2 is FQGNSA. The CDR3 sequence is CASSLGAGRAANEQYF. The CDR3 DNA sequence: TGTGCCAGCAGCTTAGGAGCGGGTCGGGCAGCGAACGAGCAGTACTTC.

V usage is TRBV7-2 and J usage is TRBJ1-5; D not resolved. The CDR3 consists of 16 residues. Trimming removed 2 bases at V and 0 bases at J, with 11 bases between. Looked up from germline, CDR1 is SGHTA and CDR2 is FQGNSA. CDR3 in amino acids: CASSLIAGFSNQPQHF. The CDR3 nucleotides read TGTGCCAGCAGCTTAATAGCGGGGTTTAGCAATCAGCCCCAGCATTTT.

The chain is built from TRBV29-1 and TRBJ2-3, with 11 bases matching TRBD2. Germline CDR1 reads SQVTM; CDR2 reads ANQGSEA. The CDR3 totals 14 residues. The trim removed 6 bases at V and 2 bases at J, leaving 4 bases unmatched. CDR3: CSVGLAGFTDTQYF. The CDR3 DNA sequence: TGCAGCGTAGGACTAGCGGGTTTCACAGATACGCAGTATTTT.

CDR3 coding DNA: TGCGCCAGCAGCCTGACTAGCGAGAGCGGGGCTAGCACAGATACGCAGTATTTT. Its translation is CASSLTSESGASTDTQYF. The chain couples TRBV5-1 to TRBJ2-3, with 8 bases that match TRBD2. CDR3 length equals 18 residues. V shed 4 bases and J 0 bases; nucleotides not matched to a gene: 13. Looked up from germline, CDR1 is SGHRS and CDR2 is YFSETQ.

This sequence joins TRBV9 and TRBJ1-1; 11 bases line up with TRBD1. The CDR3 runs to 14 residues. V was clipped by 6 bases and J by 5 bases; unmatched bases: 6. CDR1 is SGDLS and CDR2 is YYNGEE in the germline V gene. This CDR3 reads CASNSGQGATEAFF. Written as DNA, the CDR3 is TGTGCCAGCAACTCTGGACAGGGGGCAACTGAAGCTTTCTTT.

This clone was recorded a few times. The chain combines TRBV2 with TRBJ1-6; possibly TRBD1 for D (6 bases). The length of the CDR3 is 13 residues. Germline V CDR1 and CDR2: SNHLY, FYNNEI. V was trimmed by 6 bases and J by 10 bases, leaving 13 bases between them. This CDR3 is CASSGGLGSPLHF. Here the CDR3 DNA reads TGTGCCAGCAGCGGGGGGCTTGGGTCACCCCTCCACTTT.

The chain recombines TRBV9 with TRBJ2-5; D is perhaps TRBD2 (5 bases). Trimming removed 4 bases at V and 1 base at J, with 17 bases between. The CDR3 loop spans 16 amino acids. Germline-derived CDR1 and CDR2 are SGDLS and YYNGEE. The DNA for the CDR3 is TGTGCCAGCAGCCCCGGGGTTCTGGCAGTCCAAGAGACCCAGTACTTC. Encoded protein: CASSPGVLAVQETQYF.

This clone appeared a single time. The chain couples TRBV7-3 to TRBJ2-5; TRBD2 matches at 9 bases. The CDR3 is 15 amino acids. Per the germline V gene, CDR1 is SGHTA and CDR2 is FQGTGA. The V and J ends lost 4 bases and 0 bases, in that order; junction bases with no gene match: 3. CDR3 nucleotide sequence: TGTGCCAGCAGCTGGGGACTAGCTTACCAAGAGACCCAGTACTTC. Its protein product is CASSWGLAYQETQYF.

The genes are TRBV29-1 and TRBJ2-7; 8 nucleotides match TRBD1. V was pared by 0 bases and J by 9 bases, with 4 bases of the junction left unmatched. CDR1 is SQVTM and CDR2 is ANQGSEA in the germline V gene. This CDR3 contains 12 residues. In DNA, the CDR3 is TGCAGCGTTGAAGAGGGACAGGATGGGCAGTACTTC. This translates into CSVEEGQDGQYF.

This chain links TRBV18 with TRBJ2-1; D might be TRBD2 (5 bases). The CDR3 is 14 residues long. V was cut by 0 bases and J by 6 bases, with 9 bases left in between. CDR1 and CDR2 (germline): KGHSH, LQKENI. CDR3 amino acids: CASSPPAGFNEQFF. In nucleotides, the CDR3 is TGTGCCAGCTCACCACCGGCGGGTTTCAATGAGCAGTTCTTC.

The chain combines TRBV19 with TRBJ1-1, with D possibly being TRBD1 (6 bases). CDR3 length: 13 residues. Trimming left V 7 bases short and J 0 bases short, with 9 bases between. The V gene's germline CDR1 is LNHDA and CDR2 SQIVND (reference sequence). CDR3 amino acids: CASMDSLNTEAFF. For the CDR3, the DNA is TGTGCCAGTATGGACAGTTTGAACACTGAAGCTTTCTTT.

The J gene is TRBJ2-1, the V gene TRBV19; 9 nucleotides agree with TRBD1. V lost 4 bases, J lost 3 bases, and 4 bases stayed unmatched. The germline gives CDR1 LNHDA, CDR2 SQIVND (reference sequence). The CDR3 consists of 15 residues. CDR3 loop: CASSTWTGDYNEQFF. The CDR3 nucleotides are TGTGCCAGTAGTACTTGGACAGGGGACTACAATGAGCAGTTCTTC.

The chain combines TRBV5-4 with TRBJ1-2; TRBD1 is a possible D gene (6 bases). Trimming shortened V by 0 bases and J by 2 bases, and 11 bases separated the two germline ends. Germline assignment: CDR1 SGHNT and CDR2 YYREEE (reference sequence). CDR3 length: 15 residues. In nucleotides, the CDR3 is TGTGCCAGCAGCTTGGTGGCCGGGACAAACTATGGCTACACCTTC. It specifies CASSLVAGTNYGYTF.

J is TRBJ2-2 and V is TRBV29-1; tentative D call: TRBD2 (5 bases). This CDR3 is 15 amino acids long. The ends were cut back, 3 bases at V and 2 bases at J, with 13 bases in the middle. From germline, CDR1 is SQVTM and CDR2 ANQGSEA. CDR3 DNA: TGCAGCGTTGAGAGGGAAGGTGGAAACACCGGGGAGCTGTTTTTT. Protein sequence: CSVEREGGNTGELFF.

V and J are TRBV14 and TRBJ2-7, with 10 bases lining up with TRBD1. The CDR3 spans 16 residues. V lost 5 bases to trimming and J lost 4 bases; unmatched junction nucleotides: 11. CDR1 and CDR2 (germline): SGHDN, FVKESK. The CDR3 region has the DNA TGTGCCAGCAGCAACTTTGGGACAGGGGTTTTGTACGAGCAGTACTTC. It specifies CASSNFGTGVLYEQYF. Together with reference TRBV14 and TRBJ2-7, the CDR3 gives the full variable domain: EAGVTQFPSHSVIEKGQTVTLRCDPISGHDNLYWYRRVMGKEIKFLLHFVKESKQDESGMPNNRFLAERTGGTYSTLKVQPAELEDSGVYFCASSNFGTGVLYEQYFGPGTRLTVT.

This sequence joins TRBV4-3 and TRBJ2-3; unclear D gene. CDR3 length equals 13 residues. Per the germline V gene, CDR1 is LGHNA and CDR2 is YSLEER. The V and J ends lost 2 bases and 5 bases respectively, with 8 bases between them. CDR3 coding DNA: TGCGCCAGCAGCCAAAGACGAGGAGATACGCAGTATTTT. Protein: CASSQRRGDTQYF.

The CDR3 is CASSVEGVPGELFF. The DNA for the CDR3 is TGTGCCAGCAGCGTCGAGGGGGTCCCCGGGGAGCTGTTTTTT. The chain carries TRBV9 and TRBJ2-2; a possible D gene is TRBD1 (6 bases). Trimming cost V 2 bases and J 6 bases, with 11 bases left between them. CDR3 length equals 14 residues. Germline V gene lookup returns CDR1 SGDLS and CDR2 YYNGEE.

The chain combines TRBV9 with TRBJ2-1, with TRBD2 matching over 8 bases. Germline loops: CDR1 SGDLS, CDR2 YYNGEE. Trimming at V came to 4 bases and at J to 4 bases, leaving 10 bases not matched to a gene. CDR3 length: 16 residues. The CDR3, as DNA: TGTGCCAGCAGCACCCGAGCGGGAGTCGGGTACAATGAGCAGTTCTTC. Protein: CASSTRAGVGYNEQFF.

A few counts support this clone. V is TRBV5-4 and J is TRBJ1-5, with TRBD1 matching over 7 bases. The CDR3 consists of 15 residues. Trimming took 1 base from V and 0 from J; bases not matched to a gene: 1. Germline CDR1 is SGHNT and CDR2 is YYREEE (reference sequence). DNA of the CDR3: TGTGCCAGCAGCTTGACAGGGGATAGCAATCAGCCCCAGCATTTT. This sequence encodes CASSLTGDSNQPQHF.

The chain is built from TRBV5-1 and TRBJ1-2; tentatively, D is TRBD1 (6 bases). V was clipped by 4 bases and J by 4 bases, with 14 bases between them. CDR3 size: 14 residues. The germline V gene encodes CDR1 SGHRS and CDR2 YFSETQ. The DNA for the CDR3 is TGCGCCAGCAGCCAGGAACAGGGATCCTATGGCTACACCTTC. Translated, it gives CASSQEQGSYGYTF.

This sequence joins TRBV6-6 and TRBJ2-5; perhaps TRBD1 as D (6 bases). Between the trimmed V and J ends, which lost 0 bases and 5 bases, there was a span of 10 bases. Germline CDR1 reads MNHNY; CDR2 reads SVGAGI (reference sequence). CDR3 length: 14 residues. The CDR3, as DNA: TGTGCCAGCAGTTACTCGCAGGGGCGGGAGACCCAGTACTTC. Its protein is CASSYSQGRETQYF.

This clone was found once. This chain links TRBV9 with TRBJ2-3, with 12 positions matching TRBD2. Looked up from germline, CDR1 is SGDLS and CDR2 is YYNGEE. V lost 7 bases and J lost 6; bases outside the gene matches: 12. The CDR3 runs 16 residues. This chain's CDR3 is CASDPFTSGGPDTQYF. The CDR3, as DNA: TGTGCCAGCGATCCCTTCACTAGCGGGGGGCCGGATACGCAGTATTTT.

In the case of this clone: Mismatch with germline at one junction end may stem from a read error. This same CDR3 is encoded by further DNA sequences in the sample. The chain joins TRBV5-6 to TRBJ1-5, with 8 bases matching TRBD1. Germline CDR1 reads SGHDT; CDR2 reads YYEEEE. This CDR3 contains 16 residues. The CDR3 reads CASSLGQGASNQPQHF. The CDR3 region has the DNA TGTGCCAGCAGCTTGGGTCAGGGGGCCAGCAATCAGCCCCAACATTTT.

This clone has more than one count but fewer than ten. The chain uses TRBV18 and TRBJ2-7; 8 bases align to TRBD1. Germline V gives CDR1 KGHSH, CDR2 LQKENI. The CDR3 length is 14 residues. Germline trimming cut 5 bases from V and 2 bases from J; bases unmatched to any gene: 5. CDR3 coding DNA: TGTGCCAGCTCAGCCCGGGACAGGCCCTACGAGCAGTACTTC. This translates into CASSARDRPYEQYF.

The DNA for the CDR3 is TGTGCCAGCAGCTTAGTTACCCTAGCGAACACCGGGGAGCTGTTTTTT. It specifies CASSLVTLANTGELFF. The chain has TRBV11-3 and TRBJ2-2; D not resolved. The germline gives CDR1 SGHNT, CDR2 YENEEA. The CDR3 spans 16 residues. V shed 1 base and J shed 0 bases, with 9 bases lying between them.

The chain is built from TRBV28 and TRBJ1-2; 10 bases are shared with TRBD1. CDR1 and CDR2 (germline): MDHEN, SYDVKM. The CDR3 consists of 14 residues. V was pared by 6 bases and J by 3 bases, with 4 bases of the junction left unmatched. The CDR3 DNA reads TGTGCCAGCAGAAGACAGGGGGCTGACTATGGCTACACCTTC. Amino acid sequence: CASRRQGADYGYTF.